These 17 T cell receptor beta chains came from one sample sequenced in a study of response to subunit inactivated influenza vaccine. TCRdb reprocessed the RT-PCR reads via MiXCR and lists one record per CDR3 protein. The sample carries roughly 460,000 distinct CDR3 sequences, 11% recorded once. The source was PBMCs from blood, collected 40 to 50 days after vaccination. These receptors were taken from a man in his fifties who received an inactivated influenza vaccine.

This clonotype was observed a handful of times. The chain couples TRBV29-1 to TRBJ2-1, with 10 positions matching TRBD2. The CDR3 has 14 residues. The V gene end was trimmed by 6 bases and the J gene end by 4 bases; junction bases not matched to a gene: 6. CDR1 and CDR2 from the germline V gene are SQVTM and ANQGSEA. Here the CDR3 DNA reads TGCAGCGTAAGAGCGGGAGGGGAATACAATGAGCAGTTCTTC. Protein: CSVRAGGEYNEQFF.

A few counts support this clonotype. This chain uses TRBV9 with TRBJ2-3; unclear D gene. The germline gives CDR1 SGDLS, CDR2 YYNGEE. The CDR3 runs to 14 residues. V was shortened by 3 bases and J by 2 bases, with 10 bases between the two germline ends. DNA of the CDR3: TGTGCCAGCAGCGACCCAGCAGACACAGATACGCAGTATTTT. It specifies CASSDPADTDTQYF.

Turning to this clonotype: A much larger clonotype is one base distant, so this may be a read error. This chain uses TRBV12-3 or TRBV12-4 with TRBJ1-2; the D gene is possibly TRBD1 (5 bases). CDR3 length equals 12 residues. The DNA of the CDR3 is TGTGCCAGCAGCAGGGTTGGCTATAGCTACACCTTC. As protein: CASSRVGYSYTF.

This clonotype was picked up a small number of times. The chain joins TRBV25-1 to TRBJ2-7; D gene unclear. The CDR3 length is 12 residues. Germline assignment: CDR1 MGHDK and CDR2 SYGVNS. The V gene lost 1 base and the J gene lost 1 base, with 2 bases spanning the gap. The CDR3 nucleotides are TGTGCCAGCAGTGAATTTTCCTACGAGCAGTACTTC. Amino acid sequence: CASSEFSYEQYF.

The genes are TRBV27 and TRBJ1-5; D gene ambiguous. CDR1 and CDR2 (germline): MNHEY, SMNVEV (reference sequence). The CDR3 is made up of 15 amino acids. V lost 5 bases, J lost 3 bases, and 14 bases lay in between. In nucleotides, the CDR3 is TGTGCCAGCAGTCCCTCCACCGGAATCAATCAGCCCCAGCATTTT. Translated, it gives CASSPSTGINQPQHF.

This clonotype was observed many times. The V and J genes are TRBV7-2 and TRBJ2-7, with TRBD1 matching over 10 bases. CDR3 length: 15 amino acids. The germline V gene has CDR1 SGHTA and CDR2 FQGNSA. The J segment lost 0 bases and the V segment lost 5 bases, leaving 4 bases of the junction unmatched. CDR3 region: CASSATGGSSYEQYF. The CDR3, as DNA: TGTGCCAGCAGCGCGACAGGGGGCTCCTCCTACGAGCAGTACTTC.

This clonotype showed up just a few times. J is TRBJ1-1 and V is TRBV4-2; 9 bases match TRBD1. Germline V gives CDR1 LGHNA, CDR2 YNFKEQ. V gave up 9 bases and J gave up 4 bases; unmatched junction bases: 9. The CDR3 is made up of 14 amino acids. Written as DNA, the CDR3 is TGTGCCAGTGCACACAGGGGGCTCCTCACTGAAGCTTTCTTT. It yields the protein CASAHRGLLTEAFF.

This clonotype was counted only a few times. The chain employs TRBV30 and TRBJ1-1, with 8 bases that match TRBD1. This CDR3 is built from 12 residues. The germline V gene encodes CDR1 GTSNPN and CDR2 SVGIG (reference sequence). V dropped 5 bases and J dropped 8; count of bases not matched to a gene: 7. This CDR3 is CAWGIGQGEAFF. The CDR3 nucleotides read TGTGCCTGGGGTATCGGACAGGGCGAAGCTTTCTTT.

A word on this clonotype: The junction departs from the called germline gene at one end, perhaps through a read error. V is TRBV3-1 and J is TRBJ1-5; maybe TRBD1 (6 bases). Looked up from germline, CDR1 is LGHDT and CDR2 is YNNKEL (reference sequence). The CDR3 loop spans 14 amino acids. The DNA for the CDR3 is TGTGCCAGCAGTCAAGCAGGGGTTAATCAGCCCCAGCATTTT. Protein product: CASSQAGVNQPQHF.

The chain uses TRBV9 and TRBJ2-4; D uncertain. This CDR3 contains 12 residues. V was trimmed by 6 bases and J by 5 bases, leaving 9 bases between them. CDR1 and CDR2 (germline): SGDLS, YYNGEE. CDR3 loop: CASTLTENIQYF. The CDR3 nucleotides are TGTGCCAGCACTTTGACCGAAAACATTCAGTACTTC.

This chain connects TRBV7-3 to TRBJ2-1; a weak D match, TRBD2 (5 bases). V shed 8 bases and J shed 9 bases, with 17 bases lying between them. The CDR3 totals 13 residues. Germline V gene sequence: CDR1 SGHTA, CDR2 FQGTGA. The CDR3 loop is CASATPRGTEQFF. The CDR3 nucleotides are TGTGCCAGCGCCACCCCCCGGGGTACTGAGCAGTTCTTC.

This clonotype was detected only a few times. The chain has TRBV29-1 and TRBJ2-5, with no clear D. The CDR3 loop spans 11 amino acids. Deletions cut 6 bases from V and 4 bases from J, with 9 bases between. CDR1 is SQVTM, CDR2 ANQGSEA, per germline. The CDR3 loop is CSVLGGETQYF. CDR3 DNA: TGCAGCGTCCTCGGCGGAGAGACCCAGTACTTC.

This clonotype was picked up many times. The chain uses TRBV12-3 or TRBV12-4 and TRBJ2-1, with D perhaps TRBD2 (6 bases). The CDR3 contains 13 residues. V was cut by 6 bases and J by 10 bases, with 16 bases left in between. The CDR3 region has the DNA TGTGCCAGCAGACCCTTTAGCGGAAGCGAGCAGTTCTTC. Its protein product is CASRPFSGSEQFF.

This clonotype has a count of ten or more. This sequence joins TRBV28 and TRBJ2-7; no definite D call. Germline V lookup: CDR1 MDHEN, CDR2 SYDVKM. The CDR3 sequence is 18 residues long. V lost 6 bases to trimming and J lost 4 bases, with 28 bases between them. The CDR3 reads CASSPNGGPPSKAYEQYF. The CDR3 coding sequence is TGTGCCAGCAGCCCAAACGGCGGCCCCCCCTCGAAAGCTTACGAGCAGTACTTC.

CDR3 sequence (DNA): TGTGCCAGCGGATCGGACAGGGCGGGCACTGAAGCTTTCTTT. It translates to CASGSDRAGTEAFF. This chain connects TRBV5-5 to TRBJ1-1; 8 bases align to TRBD1. V was pared by 7 bases and J by 4 bases, with 9 bases of the junction left unmatched. Germline lookup yields CDR1 SGHKS and CDR2 YYEKEE (reference sequence). The CDR3 extends over 14 amino acids.

This chain links TRBV7-9 with TRBJ2-1; 11 nucleotides agree with TRBD2. Per germline, CDR1 SEHNR and CDR2 FQNEAQ (reference sequence). Trimming removed 4 bases from V and 8 bases from J; junction bases left unmatched: 13. This CDR3 comprises 17 residues. The CDR3 bases are TGTGCCAGCAGCTCACCCAGACGGCTAGCGGGAGGTGATGAGCAGTTCTTC. Residues: CASSSPRRLAGGDEQFF.

This clonotype was detected many times. The gene calls are TRBV7-2 and TRBJ2-5, with D uncertain. The CDR3 is made up of 15 amino acids. Germline V gene lookup returns CDR1 SGHTA and CDR2 FQGNSA. V dropped 6 bases and J dropped 3 bases, with 17 bases sitting between them. This chain's CDR3 is CASRIATDQEETQYF. CDR3 bases: TGTGCCAGCAGAATAGCAACGGACCAGGAAGAGACCCAGTACTTC.